This T cell receptor beta chain emerged from a study of T cells in Graves' hyperthyroidism and ophthalmopathy. From RNA transcripts, TCR beta CDR3 regions were amplified. A set of HTBI primers served as the primers for a first-round RT-PCR of the TCR CDR3. TCRdb reprocessed the multiplex PCR reads via MiXCR and lists one record per CDR3 protein. The top ten clones hold around 10% of a sample with 400,000 to 550,000 distinct CDR3 sequences, roughly a quarter of them seen once. This TCR was recovered from a woman between 25 and 40 years old with Graves' ophthalmopathy. Material for sequencing was blood.

The CDR3 sequence: CASSPDREGTSYEQYF. In nucleotides, the CDR3 is TGTGCCAGCAGTCCAGACAGGGAGGGGACCTCTTACGAGCAGTACTTC. This chain joins TRBV3-1 and TRBJ2-7; D could derive from TRBD1 or TRBD2 (7 bases each). V was shortened by 6 bases and J by 4 bases, with 22 bases between the two germline ends. This CDR3 is built from 16 residues. The germline gives CDR1 LGHDT, CDR2 YNNKEL (reference sequence).